The subject of this entry is one T cell receptor (beta chain). Which antigen it targets is not known. Base qualities were left out, and no much larger clone turns up one base away. This entry belongs to a study of CD8 T cells in ankylosing spondylitis (dated by TCRdb to the late 2010s). Turning to the overall study: The study profiled T cell receptor beta repertoires in healthy donors and ankylosing spondylitis patients to find disease-linked TCR variants. In total, the full study cohort was made up of nearly 110 healthy donors and 25 or so ankylosing spondylitis patients. Samples of peripheral blood were taken, and for ankylosing spondylitis patients, synovial fluid was collected as well.

Beyond this particular receptor, the publication reports: Blood from ankylosing spondylitis patients appeared to be characterized by a TCR beta motif made up of 8 or 9 highly homologous amino acid variants. In peripheral blood, the disease-linked clones were found at relatively low frequencies and had a CD8+ phenotype. Some motif variants were previously reported in synovial fluid and blood of reactive arthritis patients, suggesting common disease-initiation mechanisms. According to the report, matched synovial fluid samples from ankylosing spondylitis patients were significantly enriched for the disease-linked clones.

The CDR3 contains 12 residues, cysteine and phenylalanine counted. The only DNA kept is the CDR3, 36 bases in frame from the first base. V gives up 6 bases and J gives up 7 bases, and the segment between their germline ends measures 9 bases. Sequencer: Illumina HiSeq 2500. Quantitative 5'-RACE with molecular barcodes was the method used to prepare the TCR beta libraries. The published analysis was carried out like this. A new computational method, built on a probabilistic model of VDJ rearrangement, was used to identify disease-linked TCR variants. TCRdb handled the public reads itself, with Q25 trimming in fastp and clone calling in MiXCR, and kept productive beta chains. Each entry merges the rows of one CDR3 protein and shows their most common DNA and genes. It is TCRdb's table, rather than the study itself, that gives the V and J calls and clone size. The sample table lists just under 550,000 distinct CDR3 sequences, roughly 13% of them with a count of one. Of the sample, approximately 7% is held by the ten largest clones.

The rearrangement joined TRBV12-3 or TRBV12-4 to TRBJ1-4, with an unclear D gene assignment. Sequencing used blood, either unsorted or a sorted T cell fraction (not recorded which). This receptor was taken from a male donor with ankylosing spondylitis. The CDR3 in this case is CASRSPGEKLFF. The DNA is as follows: TGTGCCAGCAGATCTCCGGGTGAAAAACTGTTTTTT.